Each of the 27 T cell receptor beta chains below was sequenced from the same sample in a study of shared clonotypes between healthy human individuals. The table came from immunoSEQ multiplex PCR; TCRdb's copy has only in-frame clones and leaves some out. The sample lists roughly 2.2 million clones, 80% to 95% occurring once. The sequencing input was naive CD4+ T cells from PBMCs. Subset given: CD45RA+ positively selected. The receptors were sampled from a man in his late teens or twenties in good health. Some clones in this sample may be carry-over from other donors' samples.

V usage is TRBV7-6 and J usage is TRBJ2-3; D might be TRBD2 (6 bases). Trimming left V 6 bases short and J 5 bases short, with 21 bases between. Germline-derived CDR1 and CDR2 are SGHVS and FNYEAQ. The CDR3 has 16 residues. CDR3 DNA sequence: TGTGCCAGCAGTGGTTTTACAGTCGCGGGAAGAGATACGCAGTATTTT. This codes for CASSGFTVAGRDTQYF.

The V call is TRBV2, the J call TRBJ2-7, with D maybe TRBD2 (6 bases). The CDR3 totals 14 residues. The V gene's germline CDR1 is SNHLY and CDR2 FYNNEI. Trimming left V 2 bases short and J 3 bases short, with 11 bases between. The CDR3 here is CASSERRDGYEQYF. The CDR3 coding sequence is TGTGCCAGCAGTGAAAGGCGGGACGGCTACGAGCAGTACTTC.

The rearrangement joins TRBV11-2 to TRBJ2-4; TRBD2 agrees at 12 bases. The CDR3 has 14 residues. The V segment lost 6 bases and the J segment 7 bases; nucleotides outside the gene matches: 4. Germline CDR1 reads SGHAT; CDR2 reads FQNNGV. CDR3 in amino acids: CASSSTSGSNIQYF. The CDR3 nucleotides read TGTGCCAGCAGTTCGACTAGCGGGAGTAACATTCAGTACTTC.

The chain is built from TRBV9 and TRBJ2-7; D is perhaps TRBD2 (6 bases). In germline, CDR1 is SGDLS, CDR2 YYNGEE. The CDR3 is made up of 13 amino acids. Trimming left V 4 bases short and J 2 bases short, with 10 bases between. CDR3 nucleotide sequence: TGTGCCAGCAGCCCGGGACTCACCTACGAGCAGTACTTC. It encodes CASSPGLTYEQYF.

This clone was seen only once. The V gene is TRBV5-6, the J gene TRBJ1-1; TRBD1 matches 9 bases. Germline V gene data show CDR1 as SGHDT and CDR2 as YYEEEE. This CDR3 comprises 15 residues. Trimming took 0 bases from V and 5 from J; bases not matched to a gene: 5. CDR3 sequence reads: CASSLEGQGGTEAFF. The CDR3 nucleotides are TGTGCCAGCAGCTTGGAGGGACAGGGAGGGACTGAAGCTTTCTTT.

This clone appeared once. The J gene is TRBJ2-7, the V gene TRBV29-1, with D possibly being TRBD1 or TRBD2 (5 bases each). Germline CDR1 and CDR2: SQVTM and ANQGSEA. Trimming took 6 bases from V and 6 from J, leaving 12 bases between them. CDR3 length: 11 amino acids. The CDR3 reads CSVARGSEQYF. The CDR3 bases are TGCAGCGTCGCCCGGGGCTCCGAGCAGTACTTC.

This chain uses TRBV28 with TRBJ2-7; the D call may be TRBD1 or TRBD2 (5 bases each). The CDR3 is 16 amino acids. With 5 bases removed from V and 0 bases from J, the gap between germline ends came to 17 bases. Germline lookup yields CDR1 MDHEN and CDR2 SYDVKM. CDR3 DNA: TGTGCCAGCAGTCCTACCGGGGCAGCGAGCTCCTACGAGCAGTACTTC. Encoded protein: CASSPTGAASSYEQYF.

The CDR3 DNA reads TGTGCCACCAGCAGTGACAGGGATCGGACTGAAGCTTTCTTT. It yields the protein CATSSDRDRTEAFF. The chain carries TRBV15 and TRBJ1-1; TRBD1 matches 7 bases. V was clipped by 3 bases and J by 5 bases; unmatched bases: 6. Germline loops: CDR1 LNHNV, CDR2 YYDKDF (reference sequence). This CDR3 is built from 14 residues.

This chain uses TRBV28 with TRBJ2-7; D not resolved. V was clipped by 4 bases and J by 2 bases, with 6 bases between them. This CDR3 comprises 12 residues. Germline V CDR1 and CDR2: MDHEN, SYDVKM. CDR3 loop: CASSSDAYEQYF. The CDR3 bases are TGTGCCAGCAGTTCGGACGCCTACGAGCAGTACTTC.

The chain employs TRBV10-3 and TRBJ1-2; TRBD1 matches at 10 bases. The CDR3 spans 15 residues. V shed 0 bases and J 7 bases; nucleotides not matched to a gene: 5. The germline gives CDR1 ENHRY, CDR2 SYGVKD. This chain's CDR3 is CAISESGTGEGGYTF. CDR3 nucleotide sequence: TGTGCCATCAGTGAGTCCGGGACAGGGGAAGGTGGCTACACCTTC.

This clone came up a few times. The chain carries TRBV11-2 and TRBJ2-7; tentative D call: TRBD1 (6 bases). The germline V gene encodes CDR1 SGHAT and CDR2 FQNNGV. The length of the CDR3 is 13 residues. The V gene lost 3 bases and the J gene lost 2 bases, with 8 bases spanning the gap. CDR3 region: CASSFGQTYEQYF. The DNA of the CDR3 is TGTGCCAGCAGCTTTGGACAGACCTACGAGCAGTACTTC.

This chain uses TRBV7-3 with TRBJ2-7, with D perhaps matching TRBD2 (6 bases). Trimming took 3 bases from V and 2 from J, leaving 14 bases between them. Germline V lookup: CDR1 SGHTA, CDR2 FQGTGA. The CDR3 is 15 residues long. The CDR3 reads CASSFGGTAAYEQYF. CDR3 nucleotide sequence: TGTGCCAGCAGCTTCGGGGGAACAGCGGCCTACGAGCAGTACTTC.

The V and J genes are TRBV27 and TRBJ1-5, with TRBD1 matching over 7 bases. V gave up 6 bases and J gave up 6 bases; unmatched junction bases: 14. CDR3 length: 16 residues. Germline V lookup: CDR1 MNHEY, CDR2 SMNVEV (reference sequence). Written as DNA, the CDR3 is TGTGCCAGCAGGGGCCAATCGACAGGGACTAGTCAGCCCCAGCATTTT. It translates to CASRGQSTGTSQPQHF.

The chain links TRBV7-9 to TRBJ2-7; maybe TRBD1 (5 bases). V lost 6 bases to trimming and J lost 9 bases, with 15 bases between them. The V gene's germline CDR1 is SEHNR and CDR2 FQNEAQ (reference sequence). The CDR3 has 12 residues. CDR3 nucleotides: TGTGCCAGCAGTCTTAATGCGCAGGGGCAGTACTTC. Translation: CASSLNAQGQYF.

The rearrangement uses TRBV5-6 and TRBJ2-7, with D perhaps TRBD1 or TRBD2 (5 bases each). Deletions cut 0 bases from V and 7 bases from J, with 17 bases between. The CDR3 runs 15 residues. Germline-derived CDR1 and CDR2 are SGHDT and YYEEEE. CDR3 DNA: TGTGCCAGCAGCTTGGTTGGGGGATCCACGTTGGAGCAGTACTTC. Amino acids: CASSLVGGSTLEQYF.

The V gene is TRBV28, the J gene TRBJ1-2; D not certain. The CDR3 sequence is 14 residues long. V dropped 4 bases and J dropped 7 bases, with 16 bases sitting between them. Germline V lookup: CDR1 MDHEN, CDR2 SYDVKM. CDR3 loop: CASSSPGGRAGYTF. The DNA for the CDR3 is TGTGCCAGCAGTTCCCCGGGTGGGAGGGCTGGCTACACCTTC.

The chain combines TRBV5-1 with TRBJ2-7, with a possible D match to TRBD1 (6 bases). The germline V and J ends were trimmed by 3 bases and 0 bases, with 10 bases remaining between them. CDR3 length: 14 residues. Germline assignment: CDR1 SGHRS and CDR2 YFSETQ. CDR3 coding DNA: TGCGCCAGCAGCTATCAGGACAGCTCCTACGAGCAGTACTTC. Translating gives CASSYQDSSYEQYF.

In this sample, this clone turned up once. V gene TRBV7-2 combines with J gene TRBJ2-1, with TRBD2 matching 8 bases. The CDR3 covers 15 residues. Germline V CDR1 and CDR2: SGHTA, FQGNSA. Trimming at V came to 1 base and at J to 2 bases, leaving 1 base not matched to a gene. The CDR3 DNA sequence: TGTGCCAGCAGCTTAGGGGGACTAGCCTACAATGAGCAGTTCTTC. This gives the protein CASSLGGLAYNEQFF.

The genes are TRBV7-3 and TRBJ2-3, with TRBD2 identical over 12 bases. The length of the CDR3 is 15 residues. Germline V CDR1 and CDR2: SGHTA, FQGTGA. V lost 2 bases to trimming and J lost 6 bases; unmatched junction nucleotides: 3. CDR3: CASSLGLAGGDTQYF. The CDR3 region has the DNA TGTGCCAGCAGCTTAGGGCTAGCGGGAGGGGATACGCAGTATTTT.

With respect to this clone: The sample carries other DNA sequences with the same CDR3. This sequence joins TRBV5-1 and TRBJ2-5, with D possibly TRBD1 on 6 matching bases. Germline V gives CDR1 SGHRS, CDR2 YFSETQ. CDR3 length: 14 residues. The V end was cut by 1 base, the J end by 1 base, with 8 bases between. The CDR3 region is CASSLPGVQETQYF. CDR3 in DNA: TGCGCCAGCAGCTTGCCAGGGGTCCAAGAGACCCAGTACTTC.

The chain has TRBV6-4 and TRBJ1-5; D is unclear. The CDR3 sequence is 14 residues long. V dropped 0 bases and J dropped 6 bases, with 9 bases sitting between them. Germline lookup yields CDR1 MRHNA and CDR2 SNTAGT. CDR3 protein: CASSDSFGAQPQHF. CDR3 nucleotides: TGTGCCAGCAGTGACTCGTTCGGTGCTCAGCCCCAGCATTTT.

A word on this clone: The identical CDR3 is also encoded by other nucleotide sequences in the sample. The chain links TRBV28 to TRBJ2-6; D is unclear. The CDR3 runs to 12 residues. In germline, CDR1 is MDHEN, CDR2 SYDVKM. Trimming cost V 8 bases and J 4 bases, with 6 bases left between them. The CDR3 is CASRSGANVLTF. The CDR3, as DNA: TGTGCCAGCCGCTCAGGGGCCAACGTCCTGACTTTC.

The chain recombines TRBV28 with TRBJ1-1; TRBD1 might be the D (5 bases). Germline V CDR1 and CDR2: MDHEN, SYDVKM. The CDR3 length is 14 residues. The germline V and J ends were trimmed by 3 bases and 4 bases, with 12 bases remaining between them. The CDR3 sequence is CASSLQGRGTEAFF. The CDR3 coding sequence is TGTGCCAGCAGTTTGCAGGGCCGGGGCACTGAAGCTTTCTTT.

V is TRBV28 and J is TRBJ1-1, with a tentative D call TRBD1 (5 bases). The germline V and J ends were trimmed by 5 bases and 5 bases, with 18 bases remaining between them. The CDR3 consists of 15 residues. Germline lookup yields CDR1 MDHEN and CDR2 SYDVKM. DNA for the CDR3: TGTGCCAGCAGTGGGGGGGACGCCGGGAGGACTGAAGCTTTCTTT. Amino acid sequence: CASSGGDAGRTEAFF.

The sample holds a few counts of this clone. The chain couples TRBV5-1 to TRBJ1-3; D ambiguous. In germline, CDR1 is SGHRS, CDR2 YFSETQ. CDR3 length equals 14 residues. Trimming stripped 5 bases from V and 0 bases from J, with 9 bases between. CDR3 coding DNA: TGCGCCAGCAGTTTTCAGCCCTCTGGAAACACCATATATTTT. Translating gives CASSFQPSGNTIYF.

This rearrangement joins TRBV27 to TRBJ1-3; D remains ambiguous. CDR1 and CDR2 (germline): MNHEY, SMNVEV (reference sequence). V lost 1 base to trimming and J lost 3 bases, with 4 bases between them. This CDR3 is 13 amino acids long. DNA of the CDR3: TGTGCCAGCAGTTTATTTTTTGGAAACACCATATATTTT. This gives the protein CASSLFFGNTIYF.

The chain combines TRBV20-1 with TRBJ2-7; D call uncertain. V was trimmed by 7 bases and J by 3 bases, leaving 7 bases between them. This CDR3 is 10 amino acids long. CDR1 and CDR2 (germline): DFQATT, SNEGSKA (reference sequence). Here the CDR3 reads CSVSRYEQYF. The CDR3 DNA sequence: TGCAGTGTCAGCCGCTACGAGCAGTACTTC.